This is a list of T cell receptor beta chains from one sample in a study of T-cell reconstitution after alpha-beta-depleted transplantation in children. TCRdb passed the PCR reads through MiXCR, listing each CDR3 protein once. The sample shows over 200,000 distinct CDR3 sequences, roughly 11% of them seen only once. The sample consisted of PBMCs, taken before TCRalphabeta/CD19-depleted stem cell transplant. The source of these receptors is a child less than two years old with acute myeloid leukemia, due to receive a stem cell transplant. Each CDR3 is given with its conserved first and last residue. D genes are given only for firm matches.

TRBJ1-6	TRBV20-1	.	CSARAPTGDNSPLHF
TRBJ1-5	TRBV19	.	CASSKGADQPQHF
TRBJ2-4	TRBV11-3	TRBD1	CASSSDREAKNIQYF
TRBJ1-1	TRBV20-1	.	CSARGGDTEAFF
TRBJ1-2	TRBV20-1	.	CSARGGRGYTF
TRBJ2-7	TRBV20-1	.	CSARGIPEQYF
TRBJ1-4	TRBV7-2	.	CASSLVGGRNEKLFF
TRBJ2-5	TRBV20-1	.	CSAPTKIQETQYF
TRBJ2-1	TRBV7-2	TRBD2	CASSLASGRDEQFF
TRBJ1-3	TRBV18	.	CASSPWDFRSGNTIYF